Below, 20 T cell receptor beta chains from the same sample are listed, as sequenced in a study of T cell repertoires in cytomegalovirus infection. One entry per CDR3 protein, called by TCRdb with MiXCR from the reads. The top ten clones hold roughly a tenth of a sample with around 130,000 distinct CDR3 sequences, roughly 8.2% of them seen once. The material sequenced was PBMCs. Receptors originate from a human donor in good health (CMV status not recorded). Some clones in this sample may be carry-over from other donors' samples.

This clonotype occurred many times. This chain connects TRBV11-1 to TRBJ2-1, with a possible D match to TRBD2 (7 bases). Germline V gives CDR1 SGHAT, CDR2 FQDESV (reference sequence). V lost 4 bases and J lost 3, with 10 bases in between. This CDR3 contains 14 residues. In DNA, the CDR3 is TGTGCCAGCAGCTCGGGGGGCAGCTACAATGAGCAGTTCTTC. Its translation: CASSSGGSYNEQFF.

This clonotype has a handful of counts. J is TRBJ1-1 and V is TRBV5-1; 8 bases are a match to TRBD1. V shed 0 bases and J 6 bases; nucleotides not matched to a gene: 7. This CDR3 spans 15 amino acids. The germline V gene encodes CDR1 SGHRS and CDR2 YFSETQ. The CDR3 nucleotides are TGCGCCAGCAGCTTGGGAACAGGGGGGTTCTCTGAAGCTTTCTTT. The encoded protein is CASSLGTGGFSEAFF.

The chain has TRBV20-1 and TRBJ2-7; D perhaps matches TRBD1 (6 bases). The germline gives CDR1 DFQATT, CDR2 SNEGSKA (reference sequence). This CDR3 region has 11 residues. Between the trimmed V and J ends, which lost 4 bases and 6 bases, there was a span of 10 bases. CDR3 protein: CSANRAGEQYF. For the CDR3, the DNA is TGCAGTGCTAACAGGGCCGGCGAGCAGTACTTC.

V usage is TRBV27 and J usage is TRBJ2-5; D not resolved. The V and J ends lost 5 bases and 3 bases respectively, with 4 bases between them. The CDR3 extends over 11 amino acids. In germline, CDR1 is MNHEY, CDR2 SMNVEV (reference sequence). CDR3 in DNA: TGTGCCAGCAGTACTAAAGAGACCCAGTACTTC. It translates to CASSTKETQYF.

This clonotype was detected many times. The gene calls are TRBV25-1 and TRBJ2-7, with D unclear. Between the trimmed V and J ends, which lost 2 bases and 0 bases, there was a span of 5 bases. Germline V gene lookup returns CDR1 MGHDK and CDR2 SYGVNS. The CDR3 has 13 amino acids. CDR3 nucleotides: TGTGCCAGCAGTGAACAGAACTCCTACGAGCAGTACTTC. Protein: CASSEQNSYEQYF.

This clonotype appeared many times. The chain couples TRBV15 to TRBJ2-5, with D hard to call. The CDR3 sequence is 15 residues long. Germline V gene data show CDR1 as LNHNV and CDR2 as YYDKDF (reference sequence). Trimming pared 0 bases from V and 1 base from J, leaving 9 bases between. CDR3 nucleotides: TGTGCCACCAGCAGAGATCACGGTTCCCAAGAGACCCAGTACTTC. Protein product: CATSRDHGSQETQYF.

This clonotype has a count of ten or more. This CDR3 reads CASSQVYGGTEAFF. CDR3 in DNA: TGTGCCAGCAGCCAAGTTTACGGGGGTACTGAAGCTTTCTTT. The chain links TRBV14 to TRBJ1-1; TRBD1 is a possible D gene (5 bases). Trimming pared 1 base from V and 5 bases from J, leaving 11 bases between. CDR1 and CDR2 (germline): SGHDN, FVKESK. The CDR3 covers 14 residues.

This clonotype was seen ten or more times. The CDR3 reads CSATRGTGRYSNQPQHF. The CDR3 coding sequence is TGCAGTGCGACCCGGGGGACAGGGAGATATAGCAATCAGCCCCAGCATTTT. The rearrangement joins TRBV20-1 to TRBJ1-5, with 9 bases matching TRBD1. This CDR3 comprises 17 residues. V lost 6 bases and J lost 0; bases outside the gene matches: 12. The germline CDR1 and CDR2 sequences are DFQATT and SNEGSKA (reference sequence).

This clonotype was counted ten times or more. This chain joins TRBV6-2 or TRBV6-3 and TRBJ2-1, with D uncertain. The germline V gene encodes CDR1 MNHEY and CDR2 SVGEGT. This CDR3 contains 14 residues. V lost 2 bases and J 2 bases, leaving 7 bases between the germline ends. The CDR3 DNA reads as TGTGCCAGCAGTTACATGGGCACCTACAATGAGCAGTTCTTC. This encodes CASSYMGTYNEQFF.

In its sample, this clonotype was seen many times. CDR3 region: CASSSPGPPTGGYTF. In DNA form, the CDR3 reads TGTGCCAGCAGCTCCCCGGGACCGCCGACGGGAGGCTACACCTTC. The rearrangement links TRBV7-2 to TRBJ1-2, with a tentative D call TRBD1 (5 bases). The CDR3 length is 15 residues. The V and J ends lost 4 bases and 8 bases respectively, with 20 bases between them. The germline CDR1 and CDR2 sequences are SGHTA and FQGNSA.

At least ten counts were recorded for this clonotype. V and J are TRBV7-2 and TRBJ1-5; maybe TRBD1 (6 bases). The V gene lost 6 bases and the J gene lost 8 bases, with 20 bases spanning the gap. Germline values: CDR1 SGHTA, CDR2 FQGNSA. The CDR3 contains 15 residues. CDR3 DNA: TGTGCCAGCAGTGTCCTAATCCGGGACATTAAGCCCCAGCATTTT. This sequence encodes CASSVLIRDIKPQHF. The variable domain in full, completed from reference TRBV7-2 and TRBJ1-5, reads GAGVSQSPSNKVTEKGKDVELRCDPISGHTALYWYRQSLGQGLEFLIYFQGNSAPDKSGLPSDRFSAERTGGSVSTLTIQRTQQEDSAVYLCASSVLIRDIKPQHFGDGTRLSIL.

Points on this clonotype: Relative to the germline gene, one junction end is altered; a read error may explain this. J is TRBJ1-5 and V is TRBV20-1; D perhaps matches TRBD1 (6 bases). Germline loops: CDR1 DFQATT, CDR2 SNEGSKA (reference sequence). The CDR3 has 15 residues. The CDR3: CSGSQRRGDNQPQRF. CDR3 coding DNA: TGCAGTGGCAGCCAGAGGCGGGGGGACAATCAGCCCCAGCGTTTT.

This clonotype came up many times. V is TRBV7-8 and J is TRBJ2-3, with D perhaps matching TRBD2 (7 bases). Looked up from germline, CDR1 is SGHVS and CDR2 is FQNEAQ. V was pared by 1 base and J by 2 bases, with 13 bases between. This CDR3 contains 16 residues. The CDR3 region is CASSLVGGRNTDTQYF. CDR3 DNA sequence: TGTGCCAGCAGCTTAGTGGGGGGGCGAAACACAGATACGCAGTATTTT.

For the CDR3, the DNA is TGTGCCAGCAGCTGGGGAGGGCAGGGGATACACAATGAGCAGTTCTTC. Translating gives CASSWGGQGIHNEQFF. This rearrangement joins TRBV5-4 to TRBJ2-1; the D gene is possibly TRBD2 (7 bases). Germline V gene lookup returns CDR1 SGHNT and CDR2 YYREEE (reference sequence). The CDR3 consists of 16 residues. The V end lost 3 bases, the J end lost 5 bases, and 18 bases lay between the germline ends.

The chain recombines TRBV9 with TRBJ2-1, with TRBD1 identical over 7 bases. This CDR3 is 14 amino acids long. The J segment lost 5 bases and the V segment lost 2 bases, leaving 4 bases of the junction unmatched. CDR1 SGDLS and CDR2 YYNGEE come from the germline V gene. CDR3 coding DNA: TGTGCCAGCAGCGTCGGGACAGCTAACAATGAGCAGTTCTTC. It yields the protein CASSVGTANNEQFF.

This clonotype occurred many times. V is TRBV7-2 and J is TRBJ2-6, with D possibly matching TRBD1 (5 bases). The length of the CDR3 is 15 residues. Germline assignment: CDR1 SGHTA and CDR2 FQGNSA. V was clipped by 7 bases and J by 2 bases, with 12 bases between them. DNA for the CDR3: TGTGCCAGCACTTGGACACCCGCTGGGGCCAACGTCCTGACTTTC. As protein: CASTWTPAGANVLTF.

This clonotype was counted at least ten times. CDR3 coding DNA: TGTGCTAGTGGTTTGACACCTTCGAACAGCTACACCTTC. Protein product: CASGLTPSNSYTF. The chain uses TRBV12-5 and TRBJ1-2; D ambiguous. The CDR3 covers 13 residues. V shed 2 bases and J shed 9 bases, with 13 bases lying between them. Looked up from germline, CDR1 is LGHNT and CDR2 is FRNRAP.

This clonotype was detected many times. The chain joins TRBV11-2 to TRBJ2-3; 9 bases are shared with TRBD2. Germline V gives CDR1 SGHAT, CDR2 FQNNGV. V lost 6 bases to trimming and J lost 2 bases; unmatched junction nucleotides: 3. The CDR3 length is 14 residues. This CDR3 is CASSSSGTTDTQYF. In DNA, the CDR3 is TGTGCCAGCAGTTCTAGCGGGACCACAGATACGCAGTATTTT.

V and J are TRBV2 and TRBJ1-1; no clear D. Germline lookup yields CDR1 SNHLY and CDR2 FYNNEI. CDR3 length equals 10 residues. V was pared by 3 bases and J by 11 bases, with 7 bases between. CDR3: CASSDRRAFF. For the CDR3, the DNA is TGTGCCAGCAGTGATCGGCGGGCTTTCTTT.

The sample holds one count of this clonotype. A much more abundant neighbour one base away suggests this may be a read error. The chain carries TRBV28 and TRBJ1-1; a weak D match, TRBD1 (5 bases). CDR1 is MDHEN and CDR2 is SYDVKM in the germline V gene. CDR3 size: 16 residues. Trimming took 2 bases from V and 0 from J, leaving 13 bases between them. CDR3 loop: CASSLGGRSMNTEAFF. DNA of the CDR3: TGTGCCAGCAGTTTAGGGGGTCGGTCCATGAACACTGAAGCTTTCTTT.